These 25 T cell receptor beta chains came from one sample sequenced in a study of identical twins. TCRdb itself ran the 5' RACE reads through MiXCR, one entry per CDR3 protein. Of 250,000 to 300,000 distinct CDR3 sequences in the sample, approximately 8.3% are singletons; the top ten hold about 3%. Separately, the same data were catalogued under a study of yellow fever vaccine responses in identical twins.

The sequenced sample consisted of CD8+ T cells sorted from blood. The receptors stem from a woman aged 18-30 years in good health.

In this sample, this clonotype turned up a few times. CDR3 protein: CSVEDMAGEGSGANVLTF. CDR3 nucleotides: TGCAGCGTTGAAGATATGGCGGGAGAAGGCTCTGGGGCCAACGTCCTGACTTTC. The chain combines TRBV29-1 with TRBJ2-6; 7 nucleotides align to TRBD2. The trim removed 0 bases at V and 0 bases at J, leaving 8 bases unmatched. The germline V gene encodes CDR1 SQVTM and CDR2 ANQGSEA. The CDR3 length is 18 residues.

This chain uses TRBV2 with TRBJ1-2; D is uncertain. This CDR3 is built from 13 residues. The ends were cut back, 0 bases at V and 3 bases at J, with 5 bases in the middle. Germline V CDR1 and CDR2: SNHLY, FYNNEI. In nucleotides, the CDR3 is TGTGCCAGCAGTGAAGCAATACACTATGGCTACACCTTC. This encodes CASSEAIHYGYTF.

This clonotype turned up a few times. The rearrangement uses TRBV4-3 and TRBJ2-7, with D uncertain. Germline CDR1 LGHNA, CDR2 YSLEER. The V end lost 2 bases, the J end lost 3 bases, and 8 bases lay between the germline ends. This CDR3 is built from 13 residues. In nucleotides, the CDR3 is TGCGCCAGCAGCCAACGACTGAACTACGAGCAGTACTTC. It translates to CASSQRLNYEQYF.

This clonotype was recorded a few times. This sequence joins TRBV29-1 and TRBJ1-2, with D possibly being TRBD1 (5 bases). Trimming took off 2 bases at V and 6 bases at J, with 10 bases between the two ends. The CDR3 sequence is 12 residues long. Germline V gene lookup returns CDR1 SQVTM and CDR2 ANQGSEA. The CDR3 loop reads CSVEFGADGYTF. CDR3 DNA sequence: TGCAGCGTTGAATTCGGGGCTGATGGCTACACCTTC.

This clonotype was recorded a few times. The CDR3 sequence: CASSLKFRLWSYEQYF. The CDR3 region has the DNA TGTGCCAGCAGCTTAAAGTTCCGGCTGTGGTCCTACGAGCAGTACTTC. The chain links TRBV7-3 to TRBJ2-7; D unclear. The CDR3 is 16 residues long. The V gene's germline CDR1 is SGHTA and CDR2 FQGTGA. V gave up 1 base and J gave up 1 base, with 14 bases separating them. Complete variable domain (other parts from reference TRBV7-3 and TRBJ2-7): GAGVSQTPSNKVTEKGKYVELRCDPISGHTALYWYRQSLGQGPEFLIYFQGTGAADDSGLPNDRFFAVRPEGSVSTLKIQRTERGDSAVYLCASSLKFRLWSYEQYFGPGTRLTVT.

This clonotype occurred a few times. CDR3 protein: CASSSFVDTQYF. In nucleotides, the CDR3 is TGTGCCAGCAGCTCATTCGTAGATACGCAGTATTTT. The V and J genes are TRBV2 and TRBJ2-3; D not resolved. V gave up 6 bases and J gave up 5 bases, with 9 bases separating them. Germline V lookup: CDR1 SNHLY, CDR2 FYNNEI. There are 12 residues in the CDR3.

This clonotype was picked up many times. V and J are TRBV29-1 and TRBJ1-1; D perhaps matches TRBD1 (5 bases). The CDR3 contains 12 residues. Per germline, CDR1 SQVTM and CDR2 ANQGSEA. Trimming shortened V by 0 bases and J by 10 bases, and 12 bases separated the two germline ends. Here the CDR3 DNA reads TGCAGCGTTGAAGACTCTTTGGGGGGAGCTTTCTTT. Translation gives CSVEDSLGGAFF.

This clonotype turned up a few times. This sequence joins TRBV10-3 and TRBJ2-7, with 9 bases matching TRBD2. J was trimmed by 3 bases and V by 1 base; bases with no gene match: 7. Germline CDR1 and CDR2: ENHRY and SYGVKD. This CDR3 is built from 16 residues. As DNA, the CDR3 is TGTGCCATCAGTGAGTGGGTAGCGGGAGCTAACTACGAGCAGTACTTC. Translated, it gives CAISEWVAGANYEQYF.

V gene TRBV27 combines with J gene TRBJ1-1; maybe TRBD1 (6 bases). This CDR3 is built from 12 residues. Trimming took 6 bases from V and 7 from J, leaving 12 bases between them. Germline-derived CDR1 and CDR2 are MNHEY and SMNVEV (reference sequence). The CDR3 DNA reads TGTGCCAGCAGCCCAGGACAGCATGAAGCTTTCTTT. Its translation is CASSPGQHEAFF.

This clonotype was recorded a few times. The V and J genes are TRBV11-1 and TRBJ1-4; 9 bases are a match to TRBD1. CDR3 length: 16 residues. V lost 4 bases and J lost 6; bases outside the gene matches: 9. Germline V CDR1 and CDR2: SGHAT, FQDESV (reference sequence). For the CDR3, the DNA is TGTGCCAGCAGCTCTACAGGGGGCCGGGGAGATGAAAAACTGTTTTTT. Protein: CASSSTGGRGDEKLFF.

This clonotype was detected a few times. V gene TRBV11-3 combines with J gene TRBJ2-1; D is unclear. The CDR3 is 15 amino acids. V gave up 5 bases and J gave up 0 bases, with 11 bases separating them. Germline values: CDR1 SGHNT, CDR2 YENEEA. CDR3 region: CASSPVSSSYNEQFF. The CDR3 DNA follows: TGTGCCAGCAGCCCCGTCTCTAGCTCCTACAATGAGCAGTTCTTC.

The chain links TRBV20-1 to TRBJ1-1; a possible D gene is TRBD1 (6 bases). Germline-derived CDR1 and CDR2 are DFQATT and SNEGSKA (reference sequence). V dropped 5 bases and J dropped 3 bases, with 13 bases sitting between them. The CDR3 has 13 amino acids. The CDR3 loop is CSAWTVVHTEAFF. The CDR3 DNA reads as TGCAGTGCTTGGACAGTAGTCCACACTGAAGCTTTCTTT.

This clonotype was counted ten times or more. The V gene is TRBV7-9, the J gene TRBJ2-1; D is unclear. The CDR3 covers 16 residues. CDR1 and CDR2 from the germline V gene are SEHNR and FQNEAQ (reference sequence). Between the trimmed V and J ends, which lost 1 base and 7 bases, there was a span of 17 bases. The CDR3 DNA reads TGTGCCAGCAGCTTAGGTCCTAGTTCTTTATTTAATGAGCAGTTCTTC. It codes for CASSLGPSSLFNEQFF.

This clonotype was recorded many times. The chain is built from TRBV4-3 and TRBJ2-3, with D perhaps being TRBD1 or TRBD2 (6 bases each). The germline gives CDR1 LGHNA, CDR2 YSLEER. The CDR3 extends over 17 amino acids. With 0 bases removed from V and 3 bases from J, the gap between germline ends came to 16 bases. The CDR3 region is CASSQDPVGGRTDTQYF. CDR3 in DNA: TGCGCCAGCAGCCAAGATCCTGTAGGGGGGCGGACAGATACGCAGTATTTT.

There are many counts of this clonotype. V gene TRBV29-1 combines with J gene TRBJ2-7; D is possibly TRBD2 (6 bases). The CDR3 consists of 15 residues. CDR1 and CDR2 from the germline V gene are SQVTM and ANQGSEA. Deletions cut 0 bases from V and 0 bases from J, with 12 bases between. The CDR3 DNA follows: TGCAGCGTTGAAGAAAGTCGGGGGTTCTCCTACGAGCAGTACTTC. It specifies CSVEESRGFSYEQYF.

The chain carries TRBV10-3 and TRBJ2-7; the match to TRBD1 covers 9 bases. There are 13 residues in the CDR3. The germline CDR1 and CDR2 sequences are ENHRY and SYGVKD. The V segment lost 9 bases and the J segment 3 bases; nucleotides outside the gene matches: 6. CDR3 sequence: CAMGGDRVYEQYF. The CDR3 nucleotides are TGTGCCATGGGGGGGGACAGGGTCTACGAGCAGTACTTC.

J is TRBJ1-4 and V is TRBV6-5; D is possibly TRBD1 (6 bases). V was pared by 4 bases and J by 12 bases, with 15 bases between. In germline, CDR1 is MNHEY, CDR2 SVGAGI. This CDR3 spans 13 amino acids. The CDR3 DNA follows: TGTGCCAGCAGTTCCGTTCAGGGGACGGAACTGTTTTTT. It yields the protein CASSSVQGTELFF.

This clonotype was counted a few times. V gene TRBV20-1 combines with J gene TRBJ2-7; 12 bases are shared with TRBD2. Trimming at V came to 0 bases and at J to 3 bases, leaving 9 bases not matched to a gene. The CDR3 is made up of 17 amino acids. Germline V lookup: CDR1 DFQATT, CDR2 SNEGSKA (reference sequence). The CDR3 region has the DNA TGCAGTGCTAGAGACCCTAGCGGGAGGGCCCTGTTCTACGAGCAGTACTTC. The encoded protein is CSARDPSGRALFYEQYF.

V usage is TRBV19 and J usage is TRBJ2-1; no firm D call. Germline lookup yields CDR1 LNHDA and CDR2 SQIVND (reference sequence). This CDR3 is built from 12 residues. Trimming shortened V by 2 bases and J by 6 bases, and 5 bases separated the two germline ends. The CDR3 sequence: CASSIFSNEQFF. The CDR3 bases are TGTGCCAGTAGTATATTCTCCAATGAGCAGTTCTTC.

The sample holds a few counts of this clonotype. The chain employs TRBV27 and TRBJ1-5; D is possibly TRBD1 (5 bases). The V end lost 2 bases, the J end lost 3 bases, and 8 bases lay between the germline ends. The CDR3 length is 14 residues. Germline V gives CDR1 MNHEY, CDR2 SMNVEV (reference sequence). The CDR3 region has the DNA TGTGCCAGCAGTTTAAGGGGCCCCAATCAGCCCCAGCATTTT. This encodes CASSLRGPNQPQHF.

In its sample, this clonotype was seen many times. The chain joins TRBV29-1 to TRBJ2-7, with TRBD1 matching 8 bases. The V gene's germline CDR1 is SQVTM and CDR2 ANQGSEA. The CDR3 has 13 residues. V was pared by 4 bases and J by 4 bases, with 6 bases of the junction left unmatched. CDR3 in DNA: TGCAGCGTTGTAGGGCAGGGGGCTTACGAGCAGTACTTC. It yields the protein CSVVGQGAYEQYF.

This clonotype occurred a few times. The chain has TRBV9 and TRBJ2-3; no clear D. The germline V and J ends were trimmed by 0 bases and 2 bases, with 4 bases remaining between them. Germline values: CDR1 SGDLS, CDR2 YYNGEE. The CDR3 runs 13 residues. CDR3 DNA sequence: TGTGCCAGCAGCGTAGTGCCCACAGATACGCAGTATTTT. It is translated as CASSVVPTDTQYF.

This clonotype showed up just a few times. The germline gene is not matched at one end of the junction; a read error may be the cause. This chain uses TRBV7-9 with TRBJ2-1, with 8 positions matching TRBD2. The CDR3 consists of 12 residues. From germline, CDR1 is SEHNR and CDR2 FQNEAQ (reference sequence). CDR3 bases: TGTGCCAGCAGCTCAGAAGCGGGGGAACGGCTCTTC. Translating gives CASSSEAGERLF.

The chain carries TRBV7-3 and TRBJ2-3; 10 bases match TRBD2. The CDR3 is 19 amino acids. The germline V gene encodes CDR1 SGHTA and CDR2 FQGTGA. V lost 2 bases, J lost 2 bases, and 13 bases stayed unmatched. CDR3 bases: TGTGCCAGCAGCTTAGAGGGTAGCGGGGGGAAAGAAAACACAGATACGCAGTATTTT. Translated: CASSLEGSGGKENTDTQYF.

This clonotype was detected ten times or more. The gene calls are TRBV27 and TRBJ2-1; D is possibly TRBD2 (6 bases). V lost 2 bases, J lost 9 bases, and 11 bases lay in between. CDR3 length: 13 amino acids. The germline V gene encodes CDR1 MNHEY and CDR2 SMNVEV (reference sequence). The CDR3: CASSLASSAEQFF. The CDR3 coding sequence is TGTGCCAGCAGTTTAGCCTCTAGCGCTGAGCAGTTCTTC.